What follows is one T cell receptor (beta chain) and its context. This entry comes from a study of blood T cell repertoires in COVID-19. About the research overall: COVID-19 samples collected from the United States, Italy and Spain covered acute and convalescent phases. T cells, B-cell-depleted T cells, or PBMCs supplied cDNA or gDNA.

Assay used: immunoSEQ multiplex PCR; TCRdb lists only in-frame clones, some missing. Of some 47,000 clones in the sample, more than 70% were seen once. V was shortened by 1 base and J by 0 bases, with 9 bases between the two germline ends. This CDR3 contains 15 residues. Per germline, CDR1 MNHEY and CDR2 SMNVEV (reference sequence). The chain joins TRBV27 to TRBJ1-2; D remains ambiguous. Source material: peripheral blood. This TCR was recovered from a woman in her fifties or sixties with acute or convalescent COVID-19. CDR3 in DNA: TGTGCCAGCAGTTTATTCGGTGTGCCTAACTATGGCTACACCTTC. Translated: CASSLFGVPNYGYTF.